This TCR beta chain was captured by sequencing in a study of blood T cell repertoires in COVID-19. Study as a whole: Sources were T cells, B-cell-depleted T cells, or PBMCs; the material itself was cDNA or gDNA.

The authors' processing: Amplification of reference gene primers was used by the study to estimate nucleated cell counts. Profiling relied on immunoSEQ multiplex PCR, and the TCRdb table lists in-frame clones only, not all of them. The DNA gave D and trimming, while V, J and clone size come from that table. The sample carries 150,000 or so clones, roughly 82% recorded once. The CDR3 covers 14 residues. Trimming at V came to 2 bases and at J to 8 bases, leaving 9 bases not matched to a gene. Germline V CDR1 and CDR2: SGHRS, YFSETQ. The sample was peripheral blood. The sequence was obtained from a woman in her 70s with acute or convalescent COVID-19. The rearrangement joins TRBV5-1 to TRBJ1-2; 7 positions agree with TRBD1. CDR3 loop: CASSFGTEAYGYTF. The CDR3 nucleotides are TGCGCCAGCAGCTTTGGGACAGAGGCTTACGGCTACACCTTC.